These T cell receptor beta chains were read from a single sample in a study of OX40 agonist ivuxolimab in advanced cancers. TCRdb's copy holds only in-frame clones and misses some; the assay was immunoSEQ multiplex PCR. The sample holds around 62,000 clones, 85% to 90% seen once. This specimen was CD4+ or CD8+ T cells sorted from blood, taken in a trial of the OX40 agonist ivuxolimab. The source is an adult with an advanced solid tumor such as melanoma, head and neck, liver or kidney cancer. The CDR3 runs from the conserved cysteine through the conserved F or W. A D gene is named only where the DNA matches it firmly. Clone sizes are given selectively: once, few, many, or a class where the clone is expanded.

TGTGCCAGCAGTGACAGGAGCTATAATTCACCCCTCCACTTT,CASSDRSYNSPLHF,.,14,TRBJ1-6,TRBV6-1,.
TGTGCCAGCAGCCATGGGGGCACTGAAGCTTTCTTT,CASSHGGTEAFF,.,12,TRBJ1-1,TRBV7-9,.
TGTGCCAGTAGGGAGGGGCCTGGAAACACCATATATTTT,CASREGPGNTIYF,.,13,TRBJ1-3,TRBV19,.
TGTGCCAGCAGCCTCATAGCGGGGGGAGGCGGCACAGATACGCAGTATTTT,CASSLIAGGGGTDTQYF,.,17,TRBJ2-3,TRBV7-2,TRBD2
TGCGCCAGCAGTGATAACCTCGGGGATACGCAGTATTTT,CASSDNLGDTQYF,once,13,TRBJ2-3,TRBV10-1,.
TGTGCCAGCAGTGACCCGACAGGGGGGTGGAATGAGCAGTTCTTC,CASSDPTGGWNEQFF,once,15,TRBJ2-1,TRBV25-1,TRBD1
TGCGCCAGCAGCCCGGACCTAGGGGTGGAAGAGACCCAGTACTTC,CASSPDLGVEETQYF,.,15,TRBJ2-5,TRBV5-1,.
TGTGCCAGCAGCCCCGTCAGGGCCAGGGAGCAGTACTTC,CASSPVRAREQYF,.,13,TRBJ2-7,TRBV11-1,.
TGTGCCAGCAGTTACCAGATCGGCGATCAGCCCCAGCATTTT,CASSYQIGDQPQHF,.,14,TRBJ1-5,TRBV6-5,.
TGTGCCAGCAGCCCCCAACAGGGGGCAGGGGAAAAACTGTTTTTT,CASSPQQGAGEKLFF,.,15,TRBJ1-4,TRBV7-2,TRBD1
TGCAGCGCCCTCAGGGGCTCAGGGCGCGGCTACACCTTC,CSALRGSGRGYTF,.,13,TRBJ1-2,TRBV29-1,.
TGCGCCAGCCGTCCGACTAGCGGGGGCACAGATACGCAGTATTTT,CASRPTSGGTDTQYF,.,15,TRBJ2-3,TRBV5-1,TRBD2
TGTGCCAGCGCCCTTTTCGGGAATTCACCCCTCCACTTT,CASALFGNSPLHF,.,13,TRBJ1-6,TRBV6-5,.
TGTGTCAGCAGTTCCCAGGGAGACTATGGCTACACCTTC,CVSSSQGDYGYTF,.,13,TRBJ1-2,TRBV6-5,.
TGTGCCAGCAGCTCAGGTCTGGCGGGGTACACTGAAGCTTTCTTT,CASSSGLAGYTEAFF,.,15,TRBJ1-1,TRBV7-9,.
TGTGCCTGGGTGCCCGGGCCGAAACCCCTCTATGGCTACACCTTC,CAWVPGPKPLYGYTF,once,15,TRBJ1-2,TRBV30,.
TGCAGCGTTGGAGAGACGGTACCTTCCTACAATGAGCAGTTCTTC,CSVGETVPSYNEQFF,.,15,TRBJ2-1,TRBV29-1,.
TGTGCCATCCAAGGGGACCTTAACTATGGCTACACCTTC,CAIQGDLNYGYTF,.,13,TRBJ1-2,TRBV6-5,.
TGTGCCAGCAAGACCGGACAGGGGACTGGCTACACCTTC,CASKTGQGTGYTF,.,13,TRBJ1-2,TRBV6-5,TRBD1
TGTGCCAGCACCCTGAGGACAGGGAGGGATCAGCCCCAGCATTTT,CASTLRTGRDQPQHF,few,15,TRBJ1-5,TRBV6-6,TRBD1
TGTGCCAGCAGCTTCGCAGGGACGGAGACCCAGTACTTC,CASSFAGTETQYF,.,13,TRBJ2-5,TRBV11-3,.
TGTGCTTTTGGGGTTGGCGAGACCCAGTACTTC,CAFGVGETQYF,.,11,TRBJ2-5,TRBV6-5,.
TGTGCCAGCAGTCCGTACCCGACAGGGAACTATGGCTACACCTTC,CASSPYPTGNYGYTF,.,15,TRBJ1-2,TRBV6-5,TRBD1
TGTGCCAGCAGTGGACTAGCGGGGCACACAGATACGCAGTATTTT,CASSGLAGHTDTQYF,.,15,TRBJ2-3,TRBV2,TRBD2
TGTGCCAGCAGCCTACAGGGTTGGGACACCGGGGAGCTGTTTTTT,CASSLQGWDTGELFF,.,15,TRBJ2-2,TRBV11-1,.
TGTGCCAGCAGCTTAGGAGACCTCCCGGCTTTCTTT,CASSLGDLPAFF,few,12,TRBJ1-1,TRBV7-8,.
TGTGCCAGCAGCTGGTTGGGGGCCAACGACTATGGCTACACCTTC,CASSWLGANDYGYTF,.,15,TRBJ1-2,TRBV5-6,.
TGTGCCAGCAGCTCCCGACAGGGGAGCTCCTACGAGCAGTACTTC,CASSSRQGSSYEQYF,.,15,TRBJ2-7,TRBV7-2,TRBD1
TGTGCCAGCAGCTTAGTTCTAACAGGGGACTACGAGCAGTACTTC,CASSLVLTGDYEQYF,once,15,TRBJ2-7,TRBV7-2,TRBD1
TGTGCCAGCGGGTTGGCAGGGTCGGGTGGCTACACCTTC,CASGLAGSGGYTF,.,13,TRBJ1-2,TRBV7-9,.
TGTGCCAGCAGTGCCGATTATAATTCACCCCTCCACTTT,CASSADYNSPLHF,.,13,TRBJ1-6,TRBV2,.
TGTGCCAGCAGTTACGTGGGACCGGGGCCTGAAGCTTTCTTT,CASSYVGPGPEAFF,.,14,TRBJ1-1,TRBV6-5,.